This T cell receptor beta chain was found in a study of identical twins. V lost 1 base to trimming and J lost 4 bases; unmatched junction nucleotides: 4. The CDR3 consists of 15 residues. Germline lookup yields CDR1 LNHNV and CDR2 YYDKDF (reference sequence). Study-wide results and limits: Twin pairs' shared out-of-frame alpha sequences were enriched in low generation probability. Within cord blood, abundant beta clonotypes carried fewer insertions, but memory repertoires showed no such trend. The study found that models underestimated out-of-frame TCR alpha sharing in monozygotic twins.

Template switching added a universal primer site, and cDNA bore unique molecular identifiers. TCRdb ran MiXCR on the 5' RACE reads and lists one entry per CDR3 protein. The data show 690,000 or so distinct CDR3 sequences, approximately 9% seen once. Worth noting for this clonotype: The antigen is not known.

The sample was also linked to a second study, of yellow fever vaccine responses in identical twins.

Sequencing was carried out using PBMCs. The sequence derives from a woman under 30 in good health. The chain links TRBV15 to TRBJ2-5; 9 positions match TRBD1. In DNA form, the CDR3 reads TGTGCCACCAGCAGAGCCGGGACAGGGAGAGAGACCCAGTACTTC. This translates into CATSRAGTGRETQYF.